This TCR beta chain was captured in a study of early T cells in non-severe SARS-CoV-2 infection. One entry per CDR3 protein results from TCRdb running MiXCR on the 5' RACE reads. This sample has around 60,000 distinct CDR3 sequences, with more than 9.5% found just once. The V and J ends lost 7 bases and 9 bases, in that order; junction bases with no gene match: 6. The germline V gene encodes CDR1 SGHVS and CDR2 FQNEAQ. The CDR3 covers 14 residues. This clonotype was picked up a small number of times. Source material: whole blood. The receptor comes from an adult who was a healthcare worker with PCR-confirmed SARS-CoV-2 infection or an uninfected control (not recorded which). The chain uses TRBV7-8 and TRBJ1-6, with TRBD1 matching over 10 bases. CDR3 DNA: TGTGCCAGCACACCGGGACAGGGGCTTTCACCCCTCCACTTT. Its protein is CASTPGQGLSPLHF.